This T cell receptor (beta chain) was recorded in a study of blood T cell repertoires in COVID-19. Study-wide context: Italy, Spain and the United States were the sources of the convalescent and acute COVID-19 samples. T cells, B-cell-depleted T cells, or PBMCs supplied cDNA or gDNA.

The CDR3 spans 14 residues. Trimming removed 0 bases from V and 4 bases from J, with 9 bases in between. Germline assignment: CDR1 LGHDT and CDR2 YNNKEL (reference sequence). In the original processing: Scientists estimated how many nucleated cells there were by amplifying reference gene primers. Using immunoSEQ multiplex PCR, the repertoire was profiled, and TCRdb retains in-frame clones only, with some absent. V, J and clone size are those of that table, while D and trimming were read from the DNA. The repertoire holds about 98,000 clones, around 82% seen once, with about a tenth in the top ten. This clone was counted a single time.

Material for sequencing was peripheral blood. The TCR was taken from a man aged 65 to 85 with active or convalescent COVID-19. This chain connects TRBV3-1 (or the pseudogene TRBV3-2) to TRBJ1-2; no firm D call. For the CDR3, the DNA is TGTGCCAGCAGCCAAGAATTGAGATCCTATGGCTACACCTTC. It encodes CASSQELRSYGYTF.